The clone carrying this T cell receptor beta chain was counted ten times or more. Its antigen is still unknown. This entry is derived from a study of T cell repertoires in cytomegalovirus infection. In TCRdb, the reads were re-called with MiXCR into one record per CDR3 protein. Here the sample spans approximately 590,000 distinct CDR3 sequences, 35% to 50% being singletons. Study-level points and caveats: Cumulative frequency (of public TCR beta family members) identified carriers of CMV plus the relevant HLA. It was HLA-C-restricted CMV-specific TCR beta clonotypes that dominated the response ex vivo.

The CDR3 is 14 amino acids. From germline, CDR1 is MNHNS and CDR2 SASEGT. Trimming took off 6 bases at V and 6 bases at J, with 17 bases between the two ends. The sequence was obtained from a human donor in good health (CMV status not recorded). Some clones in this sample may be carry-over from other donors' samples. The chain is built from TRBV6-1 and TRBJ1-2, with a possible D match to TRBD1 (6 bases). The specimen was cultured PBMCs, collected from culture after CMV antigen stimulation. The CDR3 DNA sequence: TGTGCCAGCAGCCTACAGGGCGGCGGAGATGGCTACACCTTC. It encodes CASSLQGGGDGYTF.